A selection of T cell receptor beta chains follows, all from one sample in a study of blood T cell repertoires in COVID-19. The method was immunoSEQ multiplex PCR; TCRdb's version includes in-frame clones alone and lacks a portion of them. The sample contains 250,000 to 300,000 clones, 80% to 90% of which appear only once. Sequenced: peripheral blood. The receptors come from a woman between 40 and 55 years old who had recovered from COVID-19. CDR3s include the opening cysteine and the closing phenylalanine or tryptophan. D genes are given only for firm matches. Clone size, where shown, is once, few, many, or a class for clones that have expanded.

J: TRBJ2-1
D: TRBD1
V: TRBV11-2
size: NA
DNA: TGTGCCAGCAGCATCTGGGACAGGGGGGGCGAGCAGTTCTTC
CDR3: CASSIWDRGGEQFF

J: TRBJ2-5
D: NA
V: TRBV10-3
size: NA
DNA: TGTGCCATCAGTGCGCTAGTAGAAGAGACCCAGTACTTC
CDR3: CAISALVEETQYF

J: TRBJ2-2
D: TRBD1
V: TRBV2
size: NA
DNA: TGTGCCAGCTCCGAGGACAGGGTCTGGGGGACCGGGGAGCTGTTTTTT
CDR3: CASSEDRVWGTGELFF

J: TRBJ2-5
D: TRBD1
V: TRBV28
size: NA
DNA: TGTGCCAGCAGTGACAGGGTGCGCCAAGAGACCCAGTACTTC
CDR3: CASSDRVRQETQYF

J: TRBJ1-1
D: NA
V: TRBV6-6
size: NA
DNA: TGTGCCAGCAGTTACCGGGGGGGGGACACTGAAGCTTTCTTT
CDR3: CASSYRGGDTEAFF

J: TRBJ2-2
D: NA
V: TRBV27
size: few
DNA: TGTGCCAGCGTTGCAGGGGTGGCCGGGGAGCTGTTTTTT
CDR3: CASVAGVAGELFF

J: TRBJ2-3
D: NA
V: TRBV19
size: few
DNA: TGTGCCAGTAGTATAGGTAGTATCTCAGATACGCAGTATTTT
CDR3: CASSIGSISDTQYF

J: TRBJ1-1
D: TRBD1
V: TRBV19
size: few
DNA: TGTGCCAGTAGGGGACAGGAGAACACTGAAGCTTTCTTT
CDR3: CASRGQENTEAFF

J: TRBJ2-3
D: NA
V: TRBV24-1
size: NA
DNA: TGTGCCACCGGTGGGAGGTCGAAATGGGGAGATACGCAGTATTTT
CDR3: CATGGRSKWGDTQYF

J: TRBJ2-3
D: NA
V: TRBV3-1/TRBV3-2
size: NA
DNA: TGTGCCAGCACCGAGTCAACCCACACAGATACGCAGTATTTT
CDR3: CASTESTHTDTQYF

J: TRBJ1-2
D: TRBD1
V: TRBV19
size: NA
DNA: TGTGCCAGTAGTCTAGGGACAGGAGGCTACTATGGCTACACCTTC
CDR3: CASSLGTGGYYGYTF

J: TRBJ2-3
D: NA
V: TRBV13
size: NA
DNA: TGTGCCAGCAGCATCCAACTCGGCACAGATACGCAGTATTTT
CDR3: CASSIQLGTDTQYF

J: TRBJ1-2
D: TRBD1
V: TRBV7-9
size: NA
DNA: TGTGCCAGCAGCTTAGGCGACAGGGTGTATGGCTACACCTTC
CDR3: CASSLGDRVYGYTF

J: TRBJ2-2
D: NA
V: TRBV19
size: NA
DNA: TGTGCCACCCCCAGAGGTACGAACACCGGGGAGCTGTTTTTT
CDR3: CATPRGTNTGELFF

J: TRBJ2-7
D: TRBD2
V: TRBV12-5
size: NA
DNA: TGTGCTAGTGCCCCCCGCCTTGGCGGGGGGGCTTATGAGCAGTACTTC
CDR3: CASAPRLGGGAYEQYF

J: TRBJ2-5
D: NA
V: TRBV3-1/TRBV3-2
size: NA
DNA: TGTGCCAGCAGCCAAGAACGCGTCGGGACCCAGTACTTC
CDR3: CASSQERVGTQYF

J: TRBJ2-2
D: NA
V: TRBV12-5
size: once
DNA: TGTGCTAGTGGTTTGACTAGCCCCGGGGAGCTGTTTTTT
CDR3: CASGLTSPGELFF

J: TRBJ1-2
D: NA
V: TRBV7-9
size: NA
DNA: TGTGCCAGCAGCCACCGAGACAATTTTCGCTTC
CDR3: CASSHRDNFRF

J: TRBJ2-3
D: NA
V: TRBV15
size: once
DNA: TGTGCCACCAGCGGTGACTTATACACAGATACGCAGTATTTT
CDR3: CATSGDLYTDTQYF

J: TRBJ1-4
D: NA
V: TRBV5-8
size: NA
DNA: TGTGCCAGCAGCTTGAGACTTAATGAAAAACTGTTTTTT
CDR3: CASSLRLNEKLFF

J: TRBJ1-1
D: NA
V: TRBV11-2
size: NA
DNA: TGTGCCAGCAGCTTAATGCTGACTATGAACACTGAAGCTTTCTTT
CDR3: CASSLMLTMNTEAFF

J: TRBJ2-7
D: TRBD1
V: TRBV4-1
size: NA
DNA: TGCGCCAGCAGCCAGGGACAGGGGGCTTTATACGAGCAGTACTTC
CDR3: CASSQGQGALYEQYF

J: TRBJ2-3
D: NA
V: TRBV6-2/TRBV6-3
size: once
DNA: TGTGCCAGCAGTTACTGGGGGGCGCAGTATTTT
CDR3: CASSYWGAQYF

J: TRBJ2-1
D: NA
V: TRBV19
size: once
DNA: TGTGCCAGTAGTATCTATCTTGGGGGGAATGAGCAGTTCTTC
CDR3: CASSIYLGGNEQFF

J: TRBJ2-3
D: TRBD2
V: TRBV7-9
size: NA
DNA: TGTGCCAGCGGATCGACACTAGCGGGGGGACAGGATACGCAGTATTTT
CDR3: CASGSTLAGGQDTQYF

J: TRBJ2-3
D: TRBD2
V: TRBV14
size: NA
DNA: TGTGCCAGCAGCCACTCGACTAGCGGGAGGCCTAGCACAGATACGCAGTATTTT
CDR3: CASSHSTSGRPSTDTQYF

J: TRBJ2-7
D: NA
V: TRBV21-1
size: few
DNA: TGTGCCAGTCCCCACGGTCGGTACTTC
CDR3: CASPHGRYF

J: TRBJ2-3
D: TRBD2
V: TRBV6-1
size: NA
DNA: TGTGCCAGCAGTGAAGGGGGGGGGTTAGCGCAGTATTTT
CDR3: CASSEGGGLAQYF

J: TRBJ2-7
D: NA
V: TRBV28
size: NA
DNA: TGTGCCAGCAGCGGGGAACCCTTCTACGAGCAGTACTTC
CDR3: CASSGEPFYEQYF

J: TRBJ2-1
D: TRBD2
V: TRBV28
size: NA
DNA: TGTGCCAGCAGTTTAGGTAGACTAGCGGGGGGGCTGGGAGACAATGAGCAGTTCTTC
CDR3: CASSLGRLAGGLGDNEQFF

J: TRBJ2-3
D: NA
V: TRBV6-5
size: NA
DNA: TGTGCCACCCAGGAAGACACGGATACGCAGTATTTT
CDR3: CATQEDTDTQYF

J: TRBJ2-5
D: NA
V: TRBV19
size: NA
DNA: TGTGCCAGTGGGCCAGGGAAAGAGACCCAGTACTTC
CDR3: CASGPGKETQYF

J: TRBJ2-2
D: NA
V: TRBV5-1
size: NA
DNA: TGCGCCAGCAGCTCCCATTACAAGAACACCGGGGAGCTGTTTTTT
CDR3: CASSSHYKNTGELFF

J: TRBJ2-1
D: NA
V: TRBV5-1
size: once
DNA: TGCGCCAGCAGCTTGGAACTTCACAATGAGCAGTTCTTC
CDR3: CASSLELHNEQFF

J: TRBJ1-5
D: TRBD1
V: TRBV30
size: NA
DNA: TGTGCCTGGAGTGTATGGGGTGGCAGGGGGAATCAGCCCCAGCATTTT
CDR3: CAWSVWGGRGNQPQHF

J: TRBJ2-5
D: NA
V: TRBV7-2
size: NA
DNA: TGTGCCAGCAGCTTAAGGCGGTCGGGGATGAGAGAGACCCAGTACTTC
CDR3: CASSLRRSGMRETQYF

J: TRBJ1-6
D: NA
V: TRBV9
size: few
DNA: TGTGCCAGCAGCCCGGACATATCCCGGTCACCCCTCCACTTT
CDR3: CASSPDISRSPLHF

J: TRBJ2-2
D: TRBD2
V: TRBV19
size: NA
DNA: TGTGCCAGTAGTTCCTCCGGGACTAGCATCCCCGGGGAGCTGTTTTTT
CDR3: CASSSSGTSIPGELFF

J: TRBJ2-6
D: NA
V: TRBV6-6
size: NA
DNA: TGTGCCAGCCGTTCTGGGGCCAACGTCCTGACTTTC
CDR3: CASRSGANVLTF

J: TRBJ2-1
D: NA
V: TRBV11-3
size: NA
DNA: TGTGCCAGCAGCCTGGGCGGGGGCCCACTTGGGGATGAGCAGTTCTTC
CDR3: CASSLGGGPLGDEQFF

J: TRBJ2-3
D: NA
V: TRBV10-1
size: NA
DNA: TGCGCCAGCAGTGATGGTAGCGGCATCACAGATACGCAGTATTTT
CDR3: CASSDGSGITDTQYF

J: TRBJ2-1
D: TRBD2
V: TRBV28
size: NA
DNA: TGTGCCAGCAGTTTAGGTCTAGCGGGGGGGACTGAGCAGTTCTTC
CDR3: CASSLGLAGGTEQFF

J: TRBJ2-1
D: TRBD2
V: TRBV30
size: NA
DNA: TGTGCCTGGAGACGGCGGGGGGGTTCCTACAATGAGCAGTTCTTC
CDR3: CAWRRRGGSYNEQFF

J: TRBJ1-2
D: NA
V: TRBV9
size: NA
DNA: TGTGCCAGCAGCGTAGAGGCCTTCCAGGGCTCTTACGGCTACACCTTC
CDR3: CASSVEAFQGSYGYTF

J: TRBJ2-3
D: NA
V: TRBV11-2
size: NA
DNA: TGTGCCAGCAGCTTAGGAGGGTTTGTAGATACGCAGTATTTT
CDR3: CASSLGGFVDTQYF

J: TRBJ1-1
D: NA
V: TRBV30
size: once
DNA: TGTGCCTGGAACCAACCCGGGTCCTCCAAAACTGAAGCTTTCTTT
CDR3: CAWNQPGSSKTEAFF

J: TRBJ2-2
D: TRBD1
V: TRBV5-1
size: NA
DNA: TGCGCCAGCAGCCCAGGGACAGGGCACGGGGAGCTGTTTTTT
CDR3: CASSPGTGHGELFF

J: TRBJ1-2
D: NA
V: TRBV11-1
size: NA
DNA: TGTGCTCTCACTCGAGCGGGATCCTATGGCTACACCTTC
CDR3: CALTRAGSYGYTF

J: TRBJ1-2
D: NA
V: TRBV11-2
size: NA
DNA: TGTGCCAGCAGCCCTTTGTTGGGGGCGAGCTATGGCTACACCTTC
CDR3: CASSPLLGASYGYTF

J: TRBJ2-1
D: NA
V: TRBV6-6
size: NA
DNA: TGTGCCAGCAGGGAAATAGCCCGCGAATACAATGAGCAGTTCTTC
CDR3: CASREIAREYNEQFF

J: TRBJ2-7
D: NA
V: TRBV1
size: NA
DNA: TGCACCAGCAGCCGCGGATCCTACGACGAGCAGTACTTC
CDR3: CTSSRGSYDEQYF

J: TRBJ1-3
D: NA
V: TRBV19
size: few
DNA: TGTGCCAGTATGAAGTCAAGCACTGGAAACACCATATATTTT
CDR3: CASMKSSTGNTIYF

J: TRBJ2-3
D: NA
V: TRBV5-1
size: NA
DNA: TGCGCCAGCAGTAGTAGCAGCACAGATACGCAGTATTTT
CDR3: CASSSSSTDTQYF

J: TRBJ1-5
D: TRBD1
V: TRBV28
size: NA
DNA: TGTGCCAGCACCAGCAGTACAGGGGGCGTTCAGCCCCAGCATTTT
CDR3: CASTSSTGGVQPQHF

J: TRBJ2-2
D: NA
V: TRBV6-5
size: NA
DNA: TGTGCCAGCCAGCAGTTTGGAGGGACCGGGGAGCTGTTTTTT
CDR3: CASQQFGGTGELFF

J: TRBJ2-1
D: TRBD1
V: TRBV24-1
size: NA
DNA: TGTGCCACCAGTGATTTTACAGGGGACTCCTACAATGAGCAGTTCTTC
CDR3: CATSDFTGDSYNEQFF

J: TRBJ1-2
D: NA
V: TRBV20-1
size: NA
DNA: TGCAGTGCTAGAGACAAACTGGGCTACACCTTC
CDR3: CSARDKLGYTF

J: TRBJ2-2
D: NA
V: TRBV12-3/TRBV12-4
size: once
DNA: TGTGCCAGCAGTTTATGGCCCGGGGAGCTGTTTTTT
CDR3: CASSLWPGELFF

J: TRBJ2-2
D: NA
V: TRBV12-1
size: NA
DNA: TGTGCCAGCAGCTTTGACCCTCGACAGGGGTCCGGGGAGCTGTTTTTT
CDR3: CASSFDPRQGSGELFF